This T cell receptor (beta chain) emerged from a study of blood T cell repertoires in COVID-19. About the study: The samples span acute and convalescent COVID-19 from the United States, Italy and Spain. T cells, B-cell-depleted T cells, or PBMCs supplied cDNA or gDNA.

Authors' analysis steps: For nucleated cells, counts were estimated from reference gene primer amplification. Profiled with immunoSEQ multiplex PCR; TCRdb holds only in-frame clones, not every one. V and J calls and clone size are those listed in that table; D and trimming were worked out from the DNA. Found here are 150,000 or so clones, around 82% of them singletons; the top ten hold approximately 4%. The CDR3 covers 14 residues. Germline CDR1 SGHRS, CDR2 YFSETQ. Trimming cost V 5 bases and J 0 bases; bases outside gene matches: 5. Those who participated ranged in age from roughly 18 to 100 years and resided in roughly 26 US areas.

The clonotype was recovered from a woman aged 45-59 years in a cohort exposed to, infected with or recovered from COVID-19 (not recorded which). Sequencing was done on a sample of PBMCs or T cells enriched from blood (not recorded which). V usage is TRBV5-1 and J usage is TRBJ2-7; 7 bases align to TRBD1. DNA of the CDR3: TGCGCCAGCAGATATGGGACAGTCTCCTACGAGCAGTACTTC. It encodes CASRYGTVSYEQYF.